Shown below are 11 T cell receptor beta chains from a single sample sequenced in a study of tumor-infiltrating lymphocytes in oesophageal squamous cell carcinoma. TCRdb re-analysed the PCR reads in MiXCR, keeping a single row per CDR3 protein. Seen here are about 17,000 distinct CDR3 sequences, roughly half observed once, and the top ten hold 23%. Sequenced material: esophageal tumor tissue. Receptor source: a male donor with esophageal squamous cell carcinoma.

By its share, this clonotype is medium-sized (0.01 to 0.1%). The V gene is TRBV11-2, the J gene TRBJ2-7; possibly TRBD1 for D (5 bases). Trimming shortened V by 5 bases and J by 2 bases, and 22 bases separated the two germline ends. The CDR3 spans 17 residues. Germline CDR1 SGHAT, CDR2 FQNNGV. CDR3 amino acids: CASSNAFRVLVTYEQYF. The CDR3 bases are TGTGCCAGCAGCAACGCCTTCAGGGTCCTAGTCACCTACGAGCAGTACTTC.

This clonotype was observed a handful of times. The CDR3 here is CASSLGGQGSGGELFF. The CDR3 bases are TGTGCCAGCAGCTTAGGAGGACAGGGTTCGGGCGGGGAGCTGTTTTTT. V gene TRBV7-2 combines with J gene TRBJ2-2; TRBD1 aligns across 8 bases. With 1 base clipped from V and 7 bases from J, the junction kept 8 bases outside the gene matches. The CDR3 runs 16 residues. Germline V gene data show CDR1 as SGHTA and CDR2 as FQGNSA.

This clonotype was detected a few times. The chain combines TRBV7-9 with TRBJ2-1; D is uncertain. The J call may be in error: the DNA end matches TRBJ2-7 better. CDR1 is SEHNR and CDR2 is FQNEAQ in the germline V gene (reference sequence). The CDR3 spans 14 residues. The DNA for the CDR3 is TGTGCCAGCAGCTTAGCGCTCCAGCCCTACGAGCAGTACTTC. It is translated as CASSLALQPYEQYF.

The chain recombines TRBV7-9 with TRBJ2-5; no firm D call. Germline V gives CDR1 SEHNR, CDR2 FQNEAQ (reference sequence). The CDR3 is made up of 14 amino acids. With 5 bases removed from V and 2 bases from J, the gap between germline ends came to 12 bases. The CDR3 DNA is TGTGCCAGCAGCCCCCAAAGAGCGCAAGAGACCCAGTACTTC. This sequence encodes CASSPQRAQETQYF.

The V call is TRBV5-4, the J call TRBJ2-6; TRBD1 matches 7 bases. The germline CDR1 and CDR2 sequences are SGHNT and YYREEE (reference sequence). The trim removed 4 bases at V and 4 bases at J, leaving 5 bases unmatched. The CDR3 consists of 15 residues. CDR3 nucleotide sequence: TGTGCCAGCAGCATACAGGGGTCAGGGGCCAACGTCCTGACTTTC. This codes for CASSIQGSGANVLTF. Drawing the rest from reference TRBV5-4 and TRBJ2-6, the complete variable domain is ETGVTQSPTHLIKTRGQQVTLRCSSQSGHNTVSWYQQALGQGPQFIFQYYREEENGRGNFPPRFSGLQFPNYSSELNVNALELDDSALYLCASSIQGSGANVLTFGAGSRLTVL.

This chain links TRBV7-8 with TRBJ2-1, with D possibly matching TRBD2 (5 bases). The better agreement between TRBJ2-5 and the DNA end casts doubt on the J call. Germline values: CDR1 SGHVS, CDR2 FQNEAQ. The CDR3 spans 12 residues. CDR3: CASTRGRETQYF. The CDR3 nucleotides read TGTGCCAGCACTAGAGGGCGGGAGACCCAGTACTTC.

Judged by abundance, this clonotype is medium-sized (0.01 to 0.1%). The chain employs TRBV6-1 and TRBJ2-6; D uncertain. CDR1 is MNHNS, CDR2 SASEGT, per germline. This CDR3 has 14 amino acids. The V end was cut by 7 bases, the J end by 2 bases, with 9 bases between. The CDR3 protein is CASTRTPGANVLTF. The CDR3 DNA is TGTGCCAGCACCCGGACCCCTGGGGCCAACGTCCTGACTTTC.

This clonotype came up many times. V usage is TRBV18 and J usage is TRBJ1-3; D is undetermined. V lost 3 bases and J lost 9, with 12 bases in between. The germline gives CDR1 KGHSH, CDR2 LQKENI. This CDR3 region has 13 residues. CDR3 sequence reads: CASSPAGRVTIYF. As DNA, the CDR3 is TGTGCCAGCTCACCCGCCGGACGGGTCACCATATATTTT.

The gene calls are TRBV7-1 and TRBJ1-3; D uncertain. TRBV7-1 belongs to the ORF category, with a function that is uncertain. The CDR3 extends over 16 amino acids. Between the trimmed V and J ends, which lost 4 bases and 0 bases, there was a span of 13 bases. CDR3 sequence: CASSWVTEDSGNTIYF. CDR3 DNA: TGTGCCAGCAGCTGGGTAACAGAGGACTCTGGAAACACCATATATTTT.

This clonotype ranks as medium-sized. This chain uses TRBV19 with TRBJ2-1, with D unclear. The CDR3 spans 15 residues. The germline gives CDR1 LNHDA, CDR2 SQIVND (reference sequence). Between the trimmed V and J ends, which lost 4 bases and 6 bases, there was a span of 16 bases. In DNA form, the CDR3 reads TGTGCCAGTAGTACCCGACCTGTGGGGATCAATGAGCAGTTCTTC. This translates into CASSTRPVGINEQFF.

The CDR3 spells CASSFTGTRNTGELYF. For the CDR3, the DNA is TGTGCCAGCAGCTTCACCGGGACCCGGAACACCGGGGAGCTGTACTTC. The V call is TRBV7-3, the J call TRBJ2-5; D is tentatively TRBD1 or TRBD2 (5 bases each). Germline CDR1 SGHTA, CDR2 FQGTGA. The CDR3 extends over 16 amino acids. Trimming removed 3 bases from V and 13 bases from J, with 27 bases in between.